This TCR beta chain stems from a study of T cells after posttransplantation cyclophosphamide. In this sample, this clone turned up once. Its target is unknown. Findings and caveats of the study: Donor-recipient repertoire similarity was low at 1-2 months, rising over year one. TRB clonality was highly associated with recipient CMV seropositivity and reactivation.

V was clipped by 0 bases and J by 4 bases; unmatched bases: 5. Germline loops: CDR1 SGHTA, CDR2 FQGNSA. The CDR3 runs 16 residues. Assay: immunoSEQ multiplex PCR; the TCRdb copy retains only in-frame clones and omits some. The sample includes some 47,000 clones, around 83% of them seen just once. Source material: PBMCs. The chain links TRBV7-2 to TRBJ2-3, with 9 bases that match TRBD1. The origin of this receptor is a man aged 25 to 40 with a blood cancer, CMV-positive, and with a related stem cell donor. The CDR3, as DNA: TGTGCCAGCAGCTTAGCACAGGGGGCTGTTGCAGATACGCAGTATTTT. As protein: CASSLAQGAVADTQYF.